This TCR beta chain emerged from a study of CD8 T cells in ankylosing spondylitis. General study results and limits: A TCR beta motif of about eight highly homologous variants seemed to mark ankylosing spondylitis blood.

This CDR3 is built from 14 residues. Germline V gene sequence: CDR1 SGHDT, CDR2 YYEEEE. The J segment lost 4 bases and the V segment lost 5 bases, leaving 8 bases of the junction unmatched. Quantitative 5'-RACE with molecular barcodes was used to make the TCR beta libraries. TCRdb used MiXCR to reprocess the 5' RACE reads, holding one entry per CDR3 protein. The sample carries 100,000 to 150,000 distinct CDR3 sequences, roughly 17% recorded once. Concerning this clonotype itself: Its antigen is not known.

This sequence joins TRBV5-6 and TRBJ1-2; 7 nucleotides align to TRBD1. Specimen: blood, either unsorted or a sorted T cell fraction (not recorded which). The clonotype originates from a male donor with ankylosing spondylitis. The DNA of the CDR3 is TGTGCCAGCAGACAGACAGGGTTTGTCTATGGCTACACCTTC. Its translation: CASRQTGFVYGYTF.